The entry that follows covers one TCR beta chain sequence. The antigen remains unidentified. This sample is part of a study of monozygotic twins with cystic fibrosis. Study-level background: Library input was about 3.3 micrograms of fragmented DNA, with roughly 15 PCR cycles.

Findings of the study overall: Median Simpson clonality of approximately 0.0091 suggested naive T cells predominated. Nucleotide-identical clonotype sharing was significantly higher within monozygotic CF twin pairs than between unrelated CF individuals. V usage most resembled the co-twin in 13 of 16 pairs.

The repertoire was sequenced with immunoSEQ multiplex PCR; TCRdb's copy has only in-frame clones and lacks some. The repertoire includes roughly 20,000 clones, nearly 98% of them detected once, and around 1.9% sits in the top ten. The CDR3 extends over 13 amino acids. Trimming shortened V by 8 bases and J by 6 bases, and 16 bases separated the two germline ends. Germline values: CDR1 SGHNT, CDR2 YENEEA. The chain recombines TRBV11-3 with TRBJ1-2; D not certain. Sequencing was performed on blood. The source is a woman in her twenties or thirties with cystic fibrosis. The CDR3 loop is CASSGPGGNGYTF. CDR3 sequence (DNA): TGTGCCAGCTCCGGCCCCGGTGGAAATGGCTACACCTTC.